This is a list of T cell receptor beta chains from one sample in a study of blood T cell repertoires in COVID-19. Method: immunoSEQ multiplex PCR; TCRdb's copy keeps in-frame clones and lacks some. The repertoire holds 200,000 to 300,000 clones, with approximately 86% as singletons. Sequencing input: PBMCs or T cells enriched from blood (not recorded which). These receptors originate from a woman aged 18-29 years who had recovered from COVID-19. Each CDR3 is given with its conserved first and last residue. D genes are given only for firm matches. A row's size may be missing; if present it is once, few, many or a size class.

V gene	clone size	J gene	D gene	CDR3 protein	CDR3 DNA
TRBV27	.	TRBJ2-5	.	CASSSSVETQYF	TGTGCCAGCAGTTCCAGTGTCGAGACCCAGTACTTC
TRBV5-1	.	TRBJ2-5	.	CASSAPRGGTQYF	TGCGCCAGCAGCGCCCCTAGAGGGGGGACCCAGTACTTC
TRBV5-4	.	TRBJ2-5	.	CASSLTNQETQYF	TGTGCCAGCAGCTTGACTAACCAAGAGACCCAGTACTTC
TRBV27	.	TRBJ2-7	TRBD1	CASSRRQGSINGEQYF	TGTGCCAGCAGTCGCAGACAGGGGAGTATAAACGGCGAGCAGTACTTC
TRBV11-2	.	TRBJ2-7	TRBD2	CASSWTVGAGGNEQYF	TGTGCCAGCAGCTGGACGGTGGGAGCGGGAGGGAACGAGCAGTACTTC
TRBV5-6	.	TRBJ1-3	.	CASSSLQGAGAGNTIYF	TGTGCCAGCAGCTCCCTACAAGGCGCAGGGGCTGGAAACACCATATATTTT
TRBV6-2/TRBV6-3	.	TRBJ2-1	TRBD1	CASSYPRDRAHNEQFF	TGTGCCAGCAGTTACCCCCGGGACAGGGCCCACAATGAGCAGTTCTTC
TRBV11-2	.	TRBJ2-1	.	CASSLSAAAYNEQFF	TGTGCCAGCAGCTTAAGTGCAGCGGCCTACAATGAGCAGTTCTTC
TRBV29-1	.	TRBJ1-1	.	CSVEGPLGFF	TGCAGCGTTGAAGGTCCCCTAGGTTTCTTT
TRBV11-2	.	TRBJ1-6	TRBD1	CASSLGPIGGRENSPLHF	TGTGCCAGCAGCTTAGGGCCCATAGGGGGCCGGGAGAATTCACCCCTCCACTTT
TRBV27	once	TRBJ1-6	TRBD1	CASSLIRGQGYNSPLHF	TGTGCCAGCAGTTTAATCCGAGGACAGGGTTATAATTCACCCCTCCACTTT
TRBV4-3	.	TRBJ1-2	TRBD1	CASSHRGFYGYTF	TGCGCCAGCAGCCACAGGGGGTTCTATGGCTACACCTTC
TRBV19	.	TRBJ1-2	.	CASSPGDYGYTF	TGTGCCAGTAGTCCAGGGGACTATGGCTACACCTTC
TRBV24-1	once	TRBJ2-7	TRBD1	CATSDPGDSYEQYF	TGTGCCACCAGTGACCCCGGGGACAGCTACGAGCAGTACTTC
TRBV24-1	.	TRBJ1-2	TRBD1	CATSDGRTGEYGYTF	TGTGCCACCAGTGACGGAAGGACAGGGGAATATGGCTACACCTTC
TRBV24-1	few	TRBJ2-1	TRBD1	CATSDLGQGRYEQFF	TGTGCCACCAGTGACCTCGGACAGGGACGATATGAGCAGTTCTTC
TRBV29-1	.	TRBJ1-6	.	CSVANSYNSPLHF	TGCAGCGTTGCAAACTCCTATAATTCACCCCTCCACTTT
TRBV13	.	TRBJ2-2	.	CASSSRDNGADLNTGELFF	TGTGCCAGCAGCTCCCGGGACAACGGAGCCGATCTGAACACCGGGGAGCTGTTTTTT
TRBV27	.	TRBJ2-3	.	CASASHGRGLGADTQYF	TGTGCCAGCGCTTCACACGGGCGGGGGCTCGGGGCAGATACGCAGTATTTT
TRBV2	once	TRBJ2-1	.	CASSFGGEYNEQFF	TGTGCCAGCAGTTTCGGCGGGGAGTACAATGAGCAGTTCTTC
TRBV2	once	TRBJ1-1	.	CARGGNTEAFF	TGTGCCCGAGGGGGGAACACTGAAGCTTTCTTT
TRBV10-3	.	TRBJ2-7	.	CAISARTEGLQQYF	TGTGCCATCAGTGCAAGGACTGAGGGCCTACAGCAGTACTTC
TRBV7-9	.	TRBJ2-5	TRBD2	CASSLSGPGGIWQYF	TGTGCCAGCAGCTTAAGCGGTCCGGGGGGGATTTGGCAGTACTTC
TRBV5-5	few	TRBJ2-5	TRBD2	CASSFGGGETQYF	TGTGCCAGCAGCTTCGGGGGAGGGGAGACCCAGTACTTC
TRBV28	.	TRBJ2-7	TRBD2	CASTIAGKAYEQYF	TGTGCCAGTACAATAGCGGGGAAAGCCTACGAGCAGTACTTC
TRBV28	.	TRBJ1-1	.	CASRYANMNTEAFF	TGTGCCAGCAGGTATGCAAACATGAACACTGAAGCTTTCTTT
TRBV3-1/TRBV3-2	.	TRBJ1-5	.	CASSQVASVRGDCKPQHF	TGTGCCAGCAGCCAAGTAGCTTCCGTCAGGGGAGATTGCAAGCCCCAGCATTTT
TRBV7-2	.	TRBJ2-7	.	CASSYYRDSYEQYF	TGTGCCAGCAGCTACTACCGGGACTCCTACGAGCAGTACTTC
TRBV28	.	TRBJ1-1	.	CASSLVFSSVNTEAFF	TGTGCCAGCAGTTTGGTTTTTAGCAGTGTGAACACTGAAGCTTTCTTT
TRBV5-1	.	TRBJ2-5	TRBD1	CASTSYSGTGEETQYF	TGCGCCAGCACTTCCTACTCCGGGACAGGGGAAGAGACCCAGTACTTC
TRBV6-5	.	TRBJ2-1	.	CASSRWGVGYNEQFF	TGTGCCAGCAGCCGCTGGGGGGTCGGCTACAATGAGCAGTTCTTC
TRBV28	.	TRBJ2-1	TRBD1	CASRDRVYNEQFF	TGTGCCAGCCGGGACAGAGTCTACAATGAGCAGTTCTTC
TRBV18	once	TRBJ2-1	TRBD2	CASSPSLAGDNEQFF	TGTGCCAGCTCACCATCCCTAGCGGGAGACAATGAGCAGTTCTTC
TRBV27	.	TRBJ1-4	TRBD1	CASSFGRPWPGQDFEKLFF	TGTGCCAGCAGTTTTGGTCGGCCTTGGCCGGGACAGGACTTTGAAAAACTGTTTTTT
TRBV5-8	.	TRBJ2-4	TRBD1	CASSSGQPPRNIQYF	TGTGCCAGCAGCTCGGGACAGCCTCCCAGGAACATTCAGTACTTC
TRBV28	once	TRBJ1-6	.	CASSLFRPSNSPLHF	TGTGCCAGCAGTTTATTTAGGCCTAGTAATTCACCCCTCCACTTT
TRBV6-2/TRBV6-3	.	TRBJ1-4	TRBD1	CASSKRTGTGDSEKLFF	TGTGCCAGCAGTAAACGAACCGGGACAGGGGACAGTGAAAAACTGTTTTTT
TRBV27	.	TRBJ2-2	TRBD2	CASESAGGTGELFF	TGTGCCAGCGAGTCGGCGGGGGGGACCGGGGAGCTGTTTTTT
TRBV10-3	.	TRBJ1-1	TRBD1	CAISESSRGSTEAFF	TGTGCCATCAGTGAGTCGAGCAGGGGGTCCACTGAAGCTTTCTTT